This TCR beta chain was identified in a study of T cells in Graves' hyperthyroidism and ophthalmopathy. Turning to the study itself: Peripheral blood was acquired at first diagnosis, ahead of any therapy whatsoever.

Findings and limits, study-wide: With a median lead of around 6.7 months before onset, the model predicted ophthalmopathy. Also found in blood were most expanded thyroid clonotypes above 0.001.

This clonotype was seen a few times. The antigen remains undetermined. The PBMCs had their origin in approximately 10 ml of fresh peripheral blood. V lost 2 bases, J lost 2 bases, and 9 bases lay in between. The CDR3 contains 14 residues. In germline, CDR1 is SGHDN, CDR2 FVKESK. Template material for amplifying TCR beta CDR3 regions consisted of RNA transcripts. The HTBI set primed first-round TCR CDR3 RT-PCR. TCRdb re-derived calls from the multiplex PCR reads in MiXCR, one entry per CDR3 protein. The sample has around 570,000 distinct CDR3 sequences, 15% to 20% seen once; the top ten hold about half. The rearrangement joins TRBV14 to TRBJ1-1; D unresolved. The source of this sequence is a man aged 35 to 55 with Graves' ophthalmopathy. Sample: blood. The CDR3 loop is CASSQWLVNTEAFF. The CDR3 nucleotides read TGTGCCAGCAGCCAATGGTTGGTCAACACTGAAGCTTTCTTT.